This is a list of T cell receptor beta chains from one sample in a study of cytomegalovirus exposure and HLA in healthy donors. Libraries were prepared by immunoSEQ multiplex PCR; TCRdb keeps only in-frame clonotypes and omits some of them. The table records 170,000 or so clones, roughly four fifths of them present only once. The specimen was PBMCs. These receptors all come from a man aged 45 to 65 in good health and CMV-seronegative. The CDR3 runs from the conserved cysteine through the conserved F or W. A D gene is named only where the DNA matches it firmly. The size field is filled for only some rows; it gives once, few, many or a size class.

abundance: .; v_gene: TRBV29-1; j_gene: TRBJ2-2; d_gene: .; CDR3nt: TGCAGCGTTAGGGGACTGGGCACCGGGGAGCTGTTTTTT; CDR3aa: CSVRGLGTGELFF
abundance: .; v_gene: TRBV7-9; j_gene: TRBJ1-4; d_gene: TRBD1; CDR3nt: TGTTCCAGCAGGGAGGACAGGGCTGGTGAAAAACTGTTTTTT; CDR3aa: CSSREDRAGEKLFF
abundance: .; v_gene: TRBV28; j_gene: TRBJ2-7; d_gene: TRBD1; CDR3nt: TGTGCCAGCAGGCCGCAGGGACAGGCCTACGAGCAGTACTTC; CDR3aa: CASRPQGQAYEQYF
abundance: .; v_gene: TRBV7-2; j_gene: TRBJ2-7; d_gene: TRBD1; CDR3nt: TGTGCCAGCAGCTGGACAGGGGGCTACGAGCAGTACTTC; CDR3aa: CASSWTGGYEQYF
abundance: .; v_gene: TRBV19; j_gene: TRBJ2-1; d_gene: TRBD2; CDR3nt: TGTGCCAGTAGTATAGGAGGACTAGTCTTGGCCTACAATGAGCAGTTCTTC; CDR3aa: CASSIGGLVLAYNEQFF
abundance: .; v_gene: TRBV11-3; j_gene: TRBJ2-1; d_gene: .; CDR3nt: TGTGCCAGCAGCTTAGATCAGGGTAGGGAGCAGTTCTTC; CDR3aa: CASSLDQGREQFF
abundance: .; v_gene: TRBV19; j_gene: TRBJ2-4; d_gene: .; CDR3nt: TGTGCCAGTAGTATAGGCGCAGGGGCCAAAAACATTCAGTACTTC; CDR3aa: CASSIGAGAKNIQYF
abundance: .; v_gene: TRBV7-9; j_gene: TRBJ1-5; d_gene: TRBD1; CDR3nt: TGTGCCAGCAGTTTAGGCCAGGGGGCTGGCAATCAGCCCCAGCATTTT; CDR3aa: CASSLGQGAGNQPQHF
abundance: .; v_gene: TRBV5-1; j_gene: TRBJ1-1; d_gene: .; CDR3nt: TGCGCCAGCAGCTTGCTTGGCCGTCACCCGATGGCTGAAGCTTTCTTT; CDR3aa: CASSLLGRHPMAEAFF
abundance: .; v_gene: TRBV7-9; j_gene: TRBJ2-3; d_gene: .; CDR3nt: TGTTCCAGCAGCTTATCAAATAGCTTTAGCACAGATACGCAGTATTTT; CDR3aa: CSSSLSNSFSTDTQYF
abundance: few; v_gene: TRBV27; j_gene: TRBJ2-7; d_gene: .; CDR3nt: TGTGCCAGCAGTTCGACAGGCCTATCCTACGAGCAGTACTTC; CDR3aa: CASSSTGLSYEQYF
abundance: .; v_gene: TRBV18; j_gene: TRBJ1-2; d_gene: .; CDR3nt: TGTGCCAGCTCACCATCTTCCCTCCCGGGTGGCTACACCTTC; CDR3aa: CASSPSSLPGGYTF
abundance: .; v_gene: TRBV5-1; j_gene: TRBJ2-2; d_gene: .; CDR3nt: TGCGCCAGCAGCTTGGTACAGGGTCTTGGGACCGGGGAGCTGTTTTTT; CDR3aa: CASSLVQGLGTGELFF
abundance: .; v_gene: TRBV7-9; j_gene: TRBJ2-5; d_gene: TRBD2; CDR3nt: TGTGCCAGCAGCGTAGCGGGGGGTACAGAGACCCAGTACTTC; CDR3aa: CASSVAGGTETQYF
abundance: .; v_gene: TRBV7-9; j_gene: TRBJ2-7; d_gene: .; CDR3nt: TGTTCCAGCAGCGCGCAGGGCTACGAGCAGTACTTC; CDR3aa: CSSSAQGYEQYF
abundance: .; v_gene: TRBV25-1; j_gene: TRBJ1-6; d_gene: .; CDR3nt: TGTGCCAGCAGTGGGCCGGGTCCGAATTCACCCCTCCACTTT; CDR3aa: CASSGPGPNSPLHF
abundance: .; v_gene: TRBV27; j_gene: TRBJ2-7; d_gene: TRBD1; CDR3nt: TGTGCCAGCAGACGAAGACAGGGAACCTCCTACGAGCAGTACTTC; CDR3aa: CASRRRQGTSYEQYF
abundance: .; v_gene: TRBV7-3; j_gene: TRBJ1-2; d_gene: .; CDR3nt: TGTGCCAGCAGCTTAGGTTCCGGGGACAATGGCTACACCTTC; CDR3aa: CASSLGSGDNGYTF
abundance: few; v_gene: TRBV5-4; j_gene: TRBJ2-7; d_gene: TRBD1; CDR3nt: TGTGCCAGCAGCCGGGACAGGGTAAGGTACGAGCAGTACTTC; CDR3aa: CASSRDRVRYEQYF
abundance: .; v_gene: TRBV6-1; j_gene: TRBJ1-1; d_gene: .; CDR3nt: TGTGCCAGCAGGGACACTCACGGAACTGAAGCTTTCTTT; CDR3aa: CASRDTHGTEAFF
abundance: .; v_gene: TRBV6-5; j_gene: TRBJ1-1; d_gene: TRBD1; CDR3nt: TGTGCCAGCAGCCAGGGACAGGGCATAGGGACTGAAGCTTTCTTT; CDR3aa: CASSQGQGIGTEAFF
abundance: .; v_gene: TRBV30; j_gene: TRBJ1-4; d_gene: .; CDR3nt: TGTGCCTGCACCTACCCATTGACAACTAATGAAAAACTGTTTTTT; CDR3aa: CACTYPLTTNEKLFF
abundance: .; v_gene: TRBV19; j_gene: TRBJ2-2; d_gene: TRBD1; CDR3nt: TGTGCCAGCACCTTTCGGTGGGGGACAGGGGTCACCGGGGAGCTGTTTTTT; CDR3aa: CASTFRWGTGVTGELFF
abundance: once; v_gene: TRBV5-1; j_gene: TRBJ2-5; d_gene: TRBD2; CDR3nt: TGCGCCAGCAGCCTTAGCGGGGGCCAAGAGACCCAGTACTTC; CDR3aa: CASSLSGGQETQYF
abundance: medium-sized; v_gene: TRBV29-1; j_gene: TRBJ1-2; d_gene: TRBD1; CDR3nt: TGCAGCGTTGGTATAAGAGGGGACAGCCCTAACTATGGCTACACCTTC; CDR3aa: CSVGIRGDSPNYGYTF
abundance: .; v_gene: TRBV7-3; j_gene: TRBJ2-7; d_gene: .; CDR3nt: TGTGCCAGCAGCTTAGGATTGGGCAGTTCCTACGAGCAGTACTTC; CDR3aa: CASSLGLGSSYEQYF
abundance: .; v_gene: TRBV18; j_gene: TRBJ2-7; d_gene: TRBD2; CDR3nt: TGTGCCAGCTCACCTAGCGGGAGGGGTAGCGAGCAGTACTTC; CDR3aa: CASSPSGRGSEQYF
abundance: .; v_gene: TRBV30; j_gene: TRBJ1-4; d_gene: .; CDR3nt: TGTGCCTGGAGTACAGGGTCAGCAACTAATGAAAAACTGTTTTTT; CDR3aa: CAWSTGSATNEKLFF
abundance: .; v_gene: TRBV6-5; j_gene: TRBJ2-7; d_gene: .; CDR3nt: TGTGCCAGCAGTAGCCGACAGTTGGCCCGCCACGAGCAGTACTTC; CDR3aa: CASSSRQLARHEQYF
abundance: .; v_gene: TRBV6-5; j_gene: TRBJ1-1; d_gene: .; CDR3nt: TGTGCCACCAAACGGGAGGCCTCGGGCACTGAAGCTTTCTTT; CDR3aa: CATKREASGTEAFF
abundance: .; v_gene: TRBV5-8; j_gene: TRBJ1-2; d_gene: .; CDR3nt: TGTGCCAGCAGCTTGGCTGGGGGCACTGGCTACACCTTC; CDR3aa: CASSLAGGTGYTF
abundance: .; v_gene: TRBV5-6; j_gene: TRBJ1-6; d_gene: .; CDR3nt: TGTGCCAGCAGCTTACGGGGGAGGCGTAATTCACCCCTCCACTTT; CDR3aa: CASSLRGRRNSPLHF
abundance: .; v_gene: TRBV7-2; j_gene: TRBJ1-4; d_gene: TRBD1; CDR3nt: TGTGCCAGCAGCCCAAGGACAGGCTTAAATGAAAAACTGTTTTTT; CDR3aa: CASSPRTGLNEKLFF
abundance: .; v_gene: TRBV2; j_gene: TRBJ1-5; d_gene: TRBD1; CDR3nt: TGTGCCAGCAGTGTGTGGCAGGGGGCCCGGCCCCAGCATTTT; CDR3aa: CASSVWQGARPQHF
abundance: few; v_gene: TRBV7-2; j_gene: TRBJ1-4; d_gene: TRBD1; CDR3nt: TGTGCCAGCAGCCAGGGACAGGGGCGGGGTGAAAAACTGTTTTTT; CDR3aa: CASSQGQGRGEKLFF
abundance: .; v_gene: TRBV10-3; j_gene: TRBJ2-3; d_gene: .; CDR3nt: TGTGCCATCCGAAACCTAGCGAGGACAGATACGCAGTATTTT; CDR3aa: CAIRNLARTDTQYF
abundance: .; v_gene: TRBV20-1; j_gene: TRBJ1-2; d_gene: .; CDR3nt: TGCAGTGGTAACGGGGGCTATGGCTACACCTTC; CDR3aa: CSGNGGYGYTF
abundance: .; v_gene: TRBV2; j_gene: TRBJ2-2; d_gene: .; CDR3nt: TGTGCCAGCAAGGGGGGGGTCGTGACCGGGGAGCTGTTTTTT; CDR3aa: CASKGGVVTGELFF
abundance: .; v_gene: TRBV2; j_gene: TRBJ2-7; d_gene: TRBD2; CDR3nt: TGTGCCAGCAGCGCCCTAGCGGGAACCTACGAGCAGTACTTC; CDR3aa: CASSALAGTYEQYF
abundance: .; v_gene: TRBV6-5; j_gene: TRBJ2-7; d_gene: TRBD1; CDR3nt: TGTGCCAGCAGTCCCCGCAGGGGGAAAGACGAGCAGTACTTC; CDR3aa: CASSPRRGKDEQYF
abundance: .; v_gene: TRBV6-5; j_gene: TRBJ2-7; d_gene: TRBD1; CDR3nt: TGTGCCAGCAGTCCAGACAGGGGGTGGTACGAGCAGTACTTC; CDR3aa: CASSPDRGWYEQYF
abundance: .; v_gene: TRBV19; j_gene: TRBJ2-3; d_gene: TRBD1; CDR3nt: TGTGCCAGTAGGCCCCAGGGGGCTCCAGATACGCAGTATTTT; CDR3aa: CASRPQGAPDTQYF
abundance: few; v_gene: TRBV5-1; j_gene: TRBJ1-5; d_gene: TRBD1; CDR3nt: TGCGCCAGCAGCAAGGGACAGGGTAATCAGCCCCAGCATTTT; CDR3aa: CASSKGQGNQPQHF
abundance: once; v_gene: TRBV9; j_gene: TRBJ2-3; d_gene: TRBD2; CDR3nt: TGTGCCAGCAGCCCCCTTGCGGGAGCCGAGACAGATACGCAGTATTTT; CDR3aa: CASSPLAGAETDTQYF
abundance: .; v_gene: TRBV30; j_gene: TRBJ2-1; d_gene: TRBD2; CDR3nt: TGTGCCTGGAGTGTACCGGGGACTAGCTCTTATAATGAGCAGTTCTTC; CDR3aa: CAWSVPGTSSYNEQFF
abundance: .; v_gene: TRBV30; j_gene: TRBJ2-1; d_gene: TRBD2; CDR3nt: TGTGCCTGGTTCGGGACTAGCGGGGGCAGGAATGAGCAGTTCTTC; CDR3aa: CAWFGTSGGRNEQFF
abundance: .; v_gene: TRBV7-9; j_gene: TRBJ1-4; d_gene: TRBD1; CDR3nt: TGTTCCAGCAGCCGGGGGACAGGGGAGTTTGAAAAACTGTTTTTT; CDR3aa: CSSSRGTGEFEKLFF
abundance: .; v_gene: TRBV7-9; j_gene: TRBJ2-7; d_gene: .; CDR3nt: TGTGCCAGCAGCTTAAGTGGGGGGGCGGCCGAGCAGTACTTC; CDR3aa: CASSLSGGAAEQYF
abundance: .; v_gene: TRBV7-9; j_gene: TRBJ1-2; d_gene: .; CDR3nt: TGTGCCAGCAGCTCTAGTGGGAGCCGCGGAGAGGCCTTC; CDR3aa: CASSSSGSRGEAF
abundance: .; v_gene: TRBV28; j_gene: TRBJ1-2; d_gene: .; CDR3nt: TGTGCCAGCACCCCTCGGGGGTTTGGCTACACCTTC; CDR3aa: CASTPRGFGYTF
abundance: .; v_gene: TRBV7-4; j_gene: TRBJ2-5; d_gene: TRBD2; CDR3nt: TGTGCCAGCAGCTTAGACTCGGGGGGACAAGAGACCCAGTACTTC; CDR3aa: CASSLDSGGQETQYF
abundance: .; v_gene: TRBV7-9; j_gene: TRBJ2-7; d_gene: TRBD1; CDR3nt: TGTGCCAGCAGCCTTTACGGGACAGATACCTACGAGCAGTACTTC; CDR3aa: CASSLYGTDTYEQYF
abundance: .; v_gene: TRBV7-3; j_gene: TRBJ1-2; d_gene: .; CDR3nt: TGTGCCAGCAGCTTATCCCGGGAAGACTATGGCTACACCTTC; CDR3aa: CASSLSREDYGYTF
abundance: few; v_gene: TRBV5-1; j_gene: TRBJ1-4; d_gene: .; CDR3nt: TGCGCCAGCAGCTTTACCGGACCGCAGGGAAAACTGTTTTTT; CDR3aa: CASSFTGPQGKLFF
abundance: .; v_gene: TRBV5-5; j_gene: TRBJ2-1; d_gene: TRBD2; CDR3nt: TGTGCCAGCAGCCCGGGAGGGGCCGGCCTACCTGAGCAGTTCTTC; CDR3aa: CASSPGGAGLPEQFF